This T cell receptor beta chain was retrieved from a study of blood T cell repertoires in COVID-19. Study as a whole: Whether acute or convalescent, the COVID-19 samples came from the United States, Italy and Spain.

Produced via immunoSEQ multiplex PCR; TCRdb's table is partial and in-frame only. The repertoire holds hundreds of thousands of clones, with 83% as singletons. This receptor was obtained from a woman aged 40 to 50 who had been exposed to COVID-19. Sequencing was done on a sample of PBMCs or T cells enriched from blood (not recorded which).

As DNA, the CDR3 is TGTGCCAGTAGTCGCGGGGCGATCGAGACCCAGTACTTC. Its protein is CASSRGAIETQYF. This chain joins TRBV19 and TRBJ2-5; D might be TRBD2 (6 bases). The germline CDR1 and CDR2 sequences are LNHDA and SQIVND (reference sequence). The CDR3 length is 13 residues. The germline V and J ends were trimmed by 5 bases and 5 bases, with 12 bases remaining between them.